Below, 17 T cell receptor beta chains from the same sample are listed, as sequenced in a study of neurological immune-mediated disorders. One entry per CDR3 protein results from TCRdb running MiXCR on the 5' RACE reads. The sample contains tens of thousands of distinct CDR3 sequences, roughly 13% of which appear only once. The source material was PBMCs. The receptors derive from a woman aged 55-70 years with HTLV-1-associated myelopathy (HAM/TSP).

This clonotype showed up many times. V gene TRBV7-6 combines with J gene TRBJ1-3; 8 nucleotides line up with TRBD1. J lost 0 bases, V lost 5 bases, and 9 bases had no gene match. Germline V lookup: CDR1 SGHVS, CDR2 FNYEAQ. The CDR3 is 17 amino acids. CDR3 sequence (DNA): TGTGCCAGCAGCGGATACCAGGGGGCCTACTCTGGAAACACCATATATTTT. Translated: CASSGYQGAYSGNTIYF.

This clonotype appeared many times. The V call is TRBV12-3 or TRBV12-4, the J call TRBJ2-2, with a tentative D call TRBD1 (6 bases). V lost 5 bases to trimming and J lost 1 base, with 8 bases between them. This CDR3 comprises 14 residues. CDR3 sequence (DNA): TGTGCCAGCAGTCCGGGACAGAACACCGGGGAGCTGTTTTTT. Translation: CASSPGQNTGELFF.

V gene TRBV5-1 combines with J gene TRBJ2-7; 10 bases map to TRBD2. Germline CDR1 is SGHRS and CDR2 is YFSETQ. V lost 0 bases, J lost 3 bases, and 6 bases stayed unmatched. The CDR3 sequence is 16 residues long. CDR3 in DNA: TGCGCCAGCAGCTTGGGGACTAGCGGTGCTGGCTACGAGCAGTACTTC. Translation gives CASSLGTSGAGYEQYF.

This clonotype came up many times. The V and J genes are TRBV12-3 or TRBV12-4 and TRBJ2-1, with 8 bases matching TRBD2. V shed 9 bases, J shed 0 bases, and the junction held 7 bases outside the gene matches. The CDR3 has 15 residues. CDR3 coding DNA: TGTGCCAGTCGTACTAGCGGTCGCTCCTACAATGAGCAGTTCTTC. This sequence encodes CASRTSGRSYNEQFF.

The rearrangement links TRBV3-1 to TRBJ2-1; 16 bases fit TRBD2. Germline V gene data show CDR1 as LGHDT and CDR2 as YNNKEL (reference sequence). After removal of 0 bases from V and 7 bases from J, the junction contained 21 bases not matched to a gene. The CDR3 has 23 residues. CDR3 sequence: CASSQDSGAWGTSGRARLNEQFF. In DNA, the CDR3 is TGTGCCAGCAGCCAAGATAGCGGGGCTTGGGGGACTAGCGGGAGGGCCCGATTGAATGAGCAGTTCTTC.

The V and J genes are TRBV7-2 and TRBJ2-5; a weak D match, TRBD2 (5 bases). This CDR3 is built from 14 residues. V lost 5 bases and J 2 bases, leaving 12 bases between the germline ends. Germline V CDR1 and CDR2: SGHTA, FQGNSA. CDR3 loop: CASSPGITQETQYF. In DNA, the CDR3 is TGTGCCAGCAGCCCCGGGATTACACAAGAGACCCAGTACTTC.

This clonotype was detected many times. The V call is TRBV6-2 or TRBV6-3, the J call TRBJ1-2; 8 nucleotides align to TRBD1. Trimming at V came to 7 bases and at J to 2 bases, leaving 6 bases not matched to a gene. CDR3 length: 14 amino acids. Germline CDR1 reads MNHEY; CDR2 reads SVGEGT. The CDR3 here is CASKRTGINYGYTF. Written as DNA, the CDR3 is TGTGCCAGCAAACGGACAGGGATAAACTATGGCTACACCTTC.

This clonotype has at least ten counts. DNA for the CDR3: TGCGCCAGCAGCTTTCTGTCTAGCGTCTACAATGAGCAGTTCTTC. Amino acid sequence: CASSFLSSVYNEQFF. The J gene is TRBJ2-1, the V gene TRBV5-1, with D perhaps matching TRBD2 (6 bases). The CDR3 runs 15 residues. V was trimmed by 2 bases and J by 3 bases, leaving 12 bases between them. Germline V gives CDR1 SGHRS, CDR2 YFSETQ.

This clonotype was seen many times. The V call is TRBV5-6, the J call TRBJ1-6; a weak D match, TRBD1 (5 bases). Germline CDR1 SGHDT, CDR2 YYEEEE. The CDR3 spans 18 residues. The ends were cut back, 4 bases at V and 8 bases at J, with 25 bases in the middle. CDR3 protein: CASSASTGTPILHSPLHF. The CDR3 nucleotides are TGTGCCAGCAGCGCCAGCACCGGGACCCCCATCTTACATTCACCCCTCCACTTT.

This clonotype has at least ten counts. This chain connects TRBV2 to TRBJ2-2, with 7 bases that match TRBD2. The CDR3 has 14 amino acids. Trimming at V came to 5 bases and at J to 7 bases, leaving 7 bases not matched to a gene. The V gene's germline CDR1 is SNHLY and CDR2 FYNNEI. CDR3 bases: TGTGCCAGCAGTTGGCTAGCGGAGGTCGGGGAGCTGTTTTTT. The encoded protein is CASSWLAEVGELFF.

This clonotype was counted at least ten times. The chain uses TRBV2 and TRBJ2-3; no reliable D call. Germline V gene sequence: CDR1 SNHLY, CDR2 FYNNEI. The CDR3 length is 11 residues. Trimming shortened V by 5 bases and J by 12 bases, and 12 bases separated the two germline ends. CDR3 sequence (DNA): TGTGCCAGCAGTAACCCCCGCCCACAGTATTTT. Its translation is CASSNPRPQYF. The full variable domain, rest sourced from reference TRBV2 and TRBJ2-3, is EPEVTQTPSHQVTQMGQEVILRCVPISNHLYFYWYRQILGQKVEFLVSFYNNEISEKSEIFDDQFSVERPDGSNFTLKIRSTKLEDSAMYFCASSNPRPQYFGPGTRLTVL.

The sample holds a few counts of this clonotype. This chain joins TRBV6-2 or TRBV6-3 and TRBJ2-6, with D tentatively TRBD2 (5 bases). The CDR3 has 13 amino acids. Looked up from germline, CDR1 is MNHEY and CDR2 is SVGEGT. V dropped 11 bases and J dropped 2 bases, with 10 bases sitting between them. The CDR3 coding sequence is TGTGCCGCCGGGAAGGCTGGGGCCAACGTCCTGACTTTC. Translation gives CAAGKAGANVLTF.

This clonotype was counted ten times or more. The genes are TRBV28 and TRBJ2-7, with D perhaps TRBD2 (6 bases). Per germline, CDR1 MDHEN and CDR2 SYDVKM. The CDR3 is made up of 15 amino acids. V was pared by 1 base and J by 2 bases, with 12 bases between. Written as DNA, the CDR3 is TGTGCCAGCAGTTTATCGATCGGGGAGGCCTACGAGCAGTACTTC. Protein sequence: CASSLSIGEAYEQYF. Complete variable domain (other parts from reference TRBV28 and TRBJ2-7): DVKVTQSSRYLVKRTGEKVFLECVQDMDHENMFWYRQDPGLGLRLIYFSYDVKMKEKGDIPEGYSVSREKKERFSLILESASTNQTSMYLCASSLSIGEAYEQYFGPGTRLTVT.

Ten or more counts support this clonotype. The CDR3 loop is CASWTTGEKLFF. CDR3 DNA sequence: TGTGCCTCCTGGACGACGGGTGAAAAACTGTTTTTT. This chain links TRBV24-1 with TRBJ1-4; D is ambiguous. The germline V and J ends were trimmed by 12 bases and 7 bases, with 14 bases remaining between them. The CDR3 consists of 12 residues. CDR1 and CDR2 (germline): KGHDR, SFDVKD.

This clonotype was counted ten times or more. The junction departs from germline at one end; a sequencing error may be responsible. The chain joins TRBV7-9 to TRBJ2-1, with unresolved D. The CDR3 runs 15 residues. Looked up from germline, CDR1 is SEHNR and CDR2 is FQNEAQ (reference sequence). CDR3 in amino acids: CASSLVLSSSNEQFF. The CDR3 DNA sequence: TGTGCCAGCAGCTTGGTTCTCTCCTCCTCCAATGAGCAGTTCTTC.

In its sample, this clonotype was seen once. This chain links TRBV11-2 with TRBJ2-3, with 10 nucleotides matching TRBD2. Trimming took 10 bases from V and 3 from J; bases not matched to a gene: 7. The CDR3 extends over 14 amino acids. Germline CDR1 SGHAT, CDR2 FQNNGV. The CDR3 here is CAISQRGGTDTQYF. CDR3 coding DNA: TGTGCCATTAGCCAGCGGGGGGGTACAGATACGCAGTATTTT.

The table lists this clonotype with many counts. The chain recombines TRBV5-5 with TRBJ2-1, with D maybe TRBD1 (5 bases). The V end was cut by 4 bases, the J end by 0 bases, with 17 bases between. CDR3 size: 17 residues. Germline V gives CDR1 SGHKS, CDR2 YYEKEE (reference sequence). The CDR3 loop reads CASSPYSRDSSYNEQFF. As DNA, the CDR3 is TGTGCCAGCAGCCCCTACTCAAGAGACAGCTCCTACAATGAGCAGTTCTTC.